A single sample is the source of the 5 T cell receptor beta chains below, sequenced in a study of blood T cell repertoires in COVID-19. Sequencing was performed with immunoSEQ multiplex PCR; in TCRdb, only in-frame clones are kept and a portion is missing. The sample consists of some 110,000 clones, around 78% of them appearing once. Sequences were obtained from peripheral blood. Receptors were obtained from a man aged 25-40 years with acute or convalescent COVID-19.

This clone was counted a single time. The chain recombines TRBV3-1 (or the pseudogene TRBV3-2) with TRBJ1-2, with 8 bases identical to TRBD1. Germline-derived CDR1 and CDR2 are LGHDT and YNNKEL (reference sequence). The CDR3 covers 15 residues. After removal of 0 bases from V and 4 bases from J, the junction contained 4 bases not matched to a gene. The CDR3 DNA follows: TGTGCCAGCAGCCAAGAGAGGGGACAGGCCTATGGCTACACCTTC. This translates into CASSQERGQAYGYTF.

CDR3 nucleotide sequence: TGCGCCAGCAGCTTCTCGGGGGGCCCCAACACCGGGGAGCTGTTTTTT. Amino acid sequence: CASSFSGGPNTGELFF. This chain uses TRBV5-1 with TRBJ2-2; tentatively, D is TRBD2 (7 bases). The germline V gene has CDR1 SGHRS and CDR2 YFSETQ. V was trimmed by 2 bases and J by 2 bases, leaving 13 bases between them. The CDR3 is 16 residues long.

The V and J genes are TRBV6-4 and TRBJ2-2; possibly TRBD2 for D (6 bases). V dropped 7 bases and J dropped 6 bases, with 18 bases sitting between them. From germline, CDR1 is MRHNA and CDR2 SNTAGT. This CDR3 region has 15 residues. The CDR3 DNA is TGTGCCAGCACCCAAGCTGGCGGGGAGGCCGGGGAGCTGTTTTTT. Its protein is CASTQAGGEAGELFF.

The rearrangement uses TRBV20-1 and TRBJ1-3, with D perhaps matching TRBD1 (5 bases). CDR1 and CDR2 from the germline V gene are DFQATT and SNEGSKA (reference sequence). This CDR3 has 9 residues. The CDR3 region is CRWGYTIYF. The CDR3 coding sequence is TGCAGGTGGGGCTACACCATATATTTT.

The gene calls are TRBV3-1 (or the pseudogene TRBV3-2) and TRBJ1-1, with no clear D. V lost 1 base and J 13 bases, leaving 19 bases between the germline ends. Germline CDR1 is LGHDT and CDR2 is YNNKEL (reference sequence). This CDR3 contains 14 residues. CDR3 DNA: TGTGCCAGCAGCCAAGCTAGCGGCTTCATAACCCTTTTCTTT. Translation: CASSQASGFITLFF.